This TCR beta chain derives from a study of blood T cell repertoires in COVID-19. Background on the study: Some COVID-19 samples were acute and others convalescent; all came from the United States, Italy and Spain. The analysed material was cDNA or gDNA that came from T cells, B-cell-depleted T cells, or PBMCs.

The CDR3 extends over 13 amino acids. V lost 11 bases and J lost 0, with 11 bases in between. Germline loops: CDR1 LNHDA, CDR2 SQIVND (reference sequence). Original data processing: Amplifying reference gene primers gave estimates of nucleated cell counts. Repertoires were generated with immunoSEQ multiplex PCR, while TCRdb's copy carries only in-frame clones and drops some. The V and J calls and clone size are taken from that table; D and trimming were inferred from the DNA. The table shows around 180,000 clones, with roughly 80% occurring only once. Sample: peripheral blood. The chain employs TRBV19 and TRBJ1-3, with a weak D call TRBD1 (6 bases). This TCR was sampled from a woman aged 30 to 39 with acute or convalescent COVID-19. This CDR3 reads CAAGAPSGNTIYF. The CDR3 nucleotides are TGTGCCGCAGGGGCCCCCTCTGGAAACACCATATATTTT.